The clone carrying this T cell receptor beta chain was detected only once. The antigen remains unidentified. The PCR contained 60 Vbeta and 13 Jbeta primers. In the authors' methods: The authors later counted around 80 million unique TCR beta chains, roughly 10 million of them shared. Produced via immunoSEQ multiplex PCR; TCRdb's table is partial and in-frame only. V and J calls and clone size are those listed in that table; D and trimming were worked out from the DNA. The sample lists about 160,000 clones, 84% occurring once. This entry belongs to a study of cytomegalovirus exposure and HLA in healthy donors. Whole-study findings and limits: A later analysis found most CMV-associated TCR beta chains apparently HLA-restricted.

The germline CDR1 and CDR2 sequences are LGHNT and FRNRAP. The CDR3 is 14 amino acids. V lost 1 base, J lost 4 bases, and 11 bases lay in between. The sample consisted of PBMCs. The chain recombines TRBV12-5 with TRBJ2-7, with D perhaps matching TRBD1 (6 bases). This clonotype originated in a man aged 50 to 60 in good health and CMV-seropositive. CDR3 loop: CASGLGGLYYEQYF. In DNA form, the CDR3 reads TGTGCTAGTGGTTTGGGGGGGCTATATTACGAGCAGTACTTC.